This T cell receptor (beta chain) originates from a study of cytomegalovirus exposure and HLA in healthy donors. Trimming stripped 0 bases from V and 6 bases from J, with 11 bases between. This CDR3 is built from 13 residues. The germline CDR1 and CDR2 sequences are GTSNPN and SVGIG (reference sequence). The PCR used 60 Vbeta and 13 Jbeta primers. Measured with immunoSEQ multiplex PCR; TCRdb has only the in-frame clones, and not every one. In the table there are about 62,000 clones, about 90% of which are singletons. The rearrangement links TRBV30 to TRBJ1-2; no reliable D call. The sequence came from a young man in good health and CMV-seronegative. The sequenced sample was PBMCs. The CDR3 loop reads CAWSVVLGDGYTF. For the CDR3, the DNA is TGTGCCTGGAGTGTAGTCCTCGGGGATGGCTACACCTTC.